The next 13 T cell receptor beta chains were all read from a single sample in a study of T cell changes during pregnancy in multiple sclerosis. Using immunoSEQ multiplex PCR, the repertoire was profiled, and TCRdb retains in-frame clones only, with some absent. The profile shows roughly 35,000 clones, just over 90% of them singletons. This material consisted of CD4+ T cells from peripheral blood mononuclear cells, taken after pregnancy. These receptor sequences come from a female donor with multiple sclerosis, enrolled in a pregnancy study.

The chain recombines TRBV28 with TRBJ2-7; maybe TRBD2 (7 bases). V gave up 5 bases and J gave up 0 bases, with 11 bases separating them. The CDR3 has 14 amino acids. The germline V gene encodes CDR1 MDHEN and CDR2 SYDVKM. Written as DNA, the CDR3 is TGTGCCAGCAGTAGGGGGGGTAGCTCCTACGAGCAGTACTTC. The encoded protein is CASSRGGSSYEQYF.

The V and J genes are TRBV5-4 and TRBJ2-1, with 7 bases fitting TRBD1. The CDR3 runs 18 residues. Per the germline V gene, CDR1 is SGHNT and CDR2 is YYREEE (reference sequence). V lost 4 bases and J lost 5; bases outside the gene matches: 18. The CDR3 DNA reads TGTGCCAGCAGCACGCCTACTCCACGAGGGGGCGAGGACAATGAGCAGTTCTTC. Translation: CASSTPTPRGGEDNEQFF.

The J gene is TRBJ2-2, the V gene TRBV18; D remains ambiguous. Germline lookup yields CDR1 KGHSH and CDR2 LQKENI. This CDR3 is built from 13 residues. Deletions cut 5 bases from V and 6 bases from J, with 10 bases between. Here the CDR3 reads CASSTRSSGELFF. CDR3 DNA sequence: TGTGCCAGCTCAACCCGAAGCTCCGGGGAGCTGTTTTTT.

The chain recombines TRBV2 with TRBJ2-2; D perhaps matches TRBD2 (7 bases). This CDR3 spans 15 amino acids. Germline-derived CDR1 and CDR2 are SNHLY and FYNNEI. V lost 4 bases, J lost 9 bases, and 18 bases lay in between. CDR3 bases: TGTGCCAGCAGTGTCGCGGGGGCCATCTTCAGGGAGCTGTTTTTT. It encodes CASSVAGAIFRELFF.

This clone is medium-sized. Here the CDR3 DNA reads TGTGCCAGTAGTAAAGTGGACAGGGGAAATAATTCACCCCTCCACTTT. Encoded protein: CASSKVDRGNNSPLHF. The rearrangement uses TRBV19 and TRBJ1-6; 9 bases agree with TRBD1. The V gene's germline CDR1 is LNHDA and CDR2 SQIVND (reference sequence). V lost 4 bases to trimming and J lost 5 bases; unmatched junction nucleotides: 6. This CDR3 comprises 16 residues.

The CDR3 DNA reads TGTGCCACCAGCCGGGACAGGGGGAATGAAAAACTGTTTTTT. Protein: CATSRDRGNEKLFF. The chain recombines TRBV15 with TRBJ1-4; 11 bases map to TRBD1. V shed 5 bases and J 5 bases; nucleotides not matched to a gene: 1. The germline gives CDR1 LNHNV, CDR2 YYDKDF (reference sequence). The CDR3 is made up of 14 amino acids.

This clone was detected only once. The V and J genes are TRBV28 and TRBJ1-1, with D possibly being TRBD1 (5 bases). Trimming removed 5 bases from V and 1 base from J, with 14 bases in between. This CDR3 region has 15 residues. The germline CDR1 and CDR2 sequences are MDHEN and SYDVKM. The CDR3: CASSLGTSTNTEAFF. Here the CDR3 DNA reads TGTGCCAGCAGTCTTGGGACTTCCACGAACACTGAAGCTTTCTTT.

This chain uses TRBV19 with TRBJ2-5, with TRBD1 matching 12 bases. Germline V gene lookup returns CDR1 LNHDA and CDR2 SQIVND (reference sequence). The CDR3 runs to 15 residues. J gave up 5 bases and V 4 bases, and 5 bases lay outside the gene matches. The CDR3 loop reads CASSKGTGGMETQYF. The CDR3 DNA sequence: TGTGCCAGTAGTAAGGGGACAGGGGGCATGGAGACCCAGTACTTC.

The chain is built from TRBV19 and TRBJ1-5; D unresolved. This CDR3 is 13 amino acids long. V lost 6 bases to trimming and J lost 4 bases, with 10 bases between them. CDR1 is LNHDA, CDR2 SQIVND, per germline (reference sequence). In DNA, the CDR3 is TGTGCCAGTAGGGAGGGCCAGAATCAGCCCCAGCATTTT. It translates to CASREGQNQPQHF.

The chain recombines TRBV5-1 with TRBJ2-1; 8 bases are shared with TRBD2. The CDR3 totals 15 residues. V trimming: 1 base; J trimming: 3 bases; junction bases outside the gene matches: 3. Germline V CDR1 and CDR2: SGHRS, YFSETQ. Here the CDR3 DNA reads TGCGCCAGCAGCTTGTCGGGGGGGGGCTACAATGAGCAGTTCTTC. As protein: CASSLSGGGYNEQFF.

This clone was seen a handful of times. The chain combines TRBV5-1 with TRBJ1-1, with D perhaps TRBD1 (5 bases). CDR3 size: 14 residues. Germline V gene data show CDR1 as SGHRS and CDR2 as YFSETQ. V shed 0 bases and J shed 1 base, with 7 bases lying between them. The CDR3 region is CASSLGQTNTEAFF. As DNA, the CDR3 is TGCGCCAGCAGCTTGGGACAGACGAACACTGAAGCTTTCTTT.

This chain links TRBV5-1 with TRBJ1-2, with D tentatively TRBD1 (5 bases). CDR1 SGHRS and CDR2 YFSETQ come from the germline V gene. Trimming cost V 1 base and J 6 bases, with 10 bases left between them. This CDR3 comprises 13 residues. DNA of the CDR3: TGCGCCAGCAGCTTGAGGTCGGGGGATGGCTACACCTTC. Protein product: CASSLRSGDGYTF.

In its sample, this clone was seen once. The rearrangement joins TRBV6-5 to TRBJ2-2; 7 positions match TRBD1. This CDR3 has 13 residues. Per germline, CDR1 MNHEY and CDR2 SVGAGI. Trimming removed 4 bases from V and 6 bases from J; junction bases left unmatched: 2. In DNA form, the CDR3 reads TGTGCCAGCAGTTCTCAGGGGGCCGGGGAGCTGTTTTTT. This codes for CASSSQGAGELFF.